This is a list of T cell receptor beta chains from one sample in a study of T cell responses to AZD1222 COVID-19 vaccine. The data were produced by immunoSEQ multiplex PCR, yet TCRdb's version contains in-frame clones alone and is incomplete. The sample consists of 100,000 to 150,000 clones, 89% of them appearing once. The sequencing here drew on peripheral blood, taken on day 0 of AZD1222 vaccination. The receptors were gathered from an adult in good health. Each CDR3 is given with its conserved first and last residue. D genes are given only for firm matches. The listing skips clone size in some rows; elsewhere it reads once, few, many or a size class.

.,.,TRBV30,TRBJ1-1,TGTGCCTGGGTGAGACAGGATATGAACACTGAAGCTTTCTTT,CAWVRQDMNTEAFF
.,.,TRBV9,TRBJ1-4,TGTGCCAGCAGCGTAGCGGGCAGAGAAAATGAAAAACTGTTTTTT,CASSVAGRENEKLFF
TRBD1,.,TRBV5-6,TRBJ2-7,TGTGCCAGCAGCTCCCCCGGACAGGGGGTCCTCGGTATCTACGAGCAGTACTTC,CASSSPGQGVLGIYEQYF
.,.,TRBV3-1/TRBV3-2,TRBJ1-2,TGTGCCAGCAGCCAACGGGGGGAGTCTGGCTACACCTTC,CASSQRGESGYTF
.,.,TRBV4-1,TRBJ2-7,TGCGCCAGCAGCCAAGAGGGGCTAACTTACGAGCAGTACTTC,CASSQEGLTYEQYF
.,.,TRBV6-2/TRBV6-3,TRBJ2-2,TGTGCCAGCACCCCCTGGACAGCGAACACCGGGGAGCTGTTTTTT,CASTPWTANTGELFF
.,.,TRBV6-5,TRBJ1-1,TGTGCCAGCACCCGGACACCGAACACTGAAGCTTTCTTT,CASTRTPNTEAFF
TRBD1,once,TRBV27,TRBJ1-2,TGTGCCAGCAGTTTTTCTCCAGGGGGCTCTAACTATGGCTACACCTTC,CASSFSPGGSNYGYTF
TRBD2,few,TRBV2,TRBJ2-1,TGTGCCAGCAGTATTATAGCGGGGGGGCAAAATGAGCAGTTCTTC,CASSIIAGGQNEQFF
.,.,TRBV4-1,TRBJ2-1,TGCGCCAGCAGCCAAGATGCCGGGGATGAGCAGTTCTTC,CASSQDAGDEQFF
.,.,TRBV3-1/TRBV3-2,TRBJ2-3,TGTGCCAGCAGCCCACGGACAGGAGGGACAGATACGCAGTATTTT,CASSPRTGGTDTQYF
TRBD1,.,TRBV5-6,TRBJ1-5,TGTGCCAGCAGCTTGGGACAGGGGAGTCAGCCCCAGCATTTT,CASSLGQGSQPQHF
TRBD2,.,TRBV7-8,TRBJ2-3,TGTGCCAGCAGCTTACTCTTAGCGGGGGGCGGCACAGATACGCAGTATTTT,CASSLLLAGGGTDTQYF
.,.,TRBV6-2/TRBV6-3,TRBJ1-2,TGTGCCAGCAGTTACCCTGACAGTAACTATGGCTACACCTTC,CASSYPDSNYGYTF
.,.,TRBV6-1,TRBJ2-2,TGTGCCAGCAGTGAAGCCTATTCTACCGGGGAGCTGTTTTTT,CASSEAYSTGELFF
.,.,TRBV7-2,TRBJ2-1,TGTGCCAGCAGCTTAGGGGTAGTGATCTACAATGAGCAGTTCTTC,CASSLGVVIYNEQFF
.,.,TRBV14,TRBJ2-3,TGTGCCAGCAGCCAGAGCACAGATACGCAGTATTTT,CASSQSTDTQYF
TRBD2,.,TRBV7-3,TRBJ2-3,TGTGCCAGCAGCCTCTTGGGGGGGACCTCGGCAGATACGCAGTATTTT,CASSLLGGTSADTQYF
TRBD1,few,TRBV18,TRBJ2-7,TGTGCCAGCTCACCGGGACAGTTCTTCTACGAGCAGTACTTC,CASSPGQFFYEQYF
.,.,TRBV3-1/TRBV3-2,TRBJ1-1,TGTGCCAGCAGCCAAACGGCTCGGGACACTGAAGCTTTCTTT,CASSQTARDTEAFF
TRBD2,.,TRBV6-5,TRBJ2-5,TGTGCCAGCAGTCCGGGCGGACTAGCAGGCGAGACCCAGTACTTC,CASSPGGLAGETQYF
.,once,TRBV5-1,TRBJ2-3,TGCGCCAGCAGCTTGGGAGTTGCGGGGGCCACAGATACGCAGTATTTT,CASSLGVAGATDTQYF
TRBD1,.,TRBV19,TRBJ1-6,TGTGCCAGTAGGGGGACAGGGGTCTATTCACCCCTCCACTTT,CASRGTGVYSPLHF
.,.,TRBV7-3,TRBJ2-6,TGTGCCAGCAGGGGCTCTGGGGCCAACGTCCTGACTTTC,CASRGSGANVLTF
.,.,TRBV3-1/TRBV3-2,TRBJ1-5,TGTGCCAGCAGCCAAGGGGCAGGGAGGAATCAGCCCCAGCATTTT,CASSQGAGRNQPQHF
.,.,TRBV13,TRBJ2-3,TGTGCCAGCAGCTTAGGGCCTAGCACAGATACGCAGTATTTT,CASSLGPSTDTQYF